The sequence of this T cell receptor beta chain was determined in a study of CD8+CD57+ T cells in acquired aplastic anemia. Study-wide results and caveats: CD8+ Simpson's diversity in patients was not significantly different from that in controls. Patients and controls were found to share around 30 CD8+ CDR3 sequences.

This clonotype has a count of ten or more. Its antigen remains unidentified. Sequenced patients had shown CD8+CD57+ cell expansion by flow cytometry. Patients had not yet gotten any therapy when their blood was taken for sampling. Genomic DNA constituted the template upon which TCR beta VDJ and CDR3 profiling was performed. TCRdb processed the reads anew with MiXCR; each CDR3 protein has one entry. Among around 200,000 distinct CDR3 sequences, roughly 45% were seen once, and the ten largest hold about 20%. The CDR3 is 13 amino acids. Germline lookup yields CDR1 DFQATT and CDR2 SNEGSKA (reference sequence). The V and J ends lost 2 bases and 3 bases respectively, with 9 bases between them.

V gene TRBV20-1 combines with J gene TRBJ2-3; no reliable D call. The TCR sequence derives from a human donor with aplastic anemia. The sample was sorted CD4+, CD8+, or CD8+CD57+ T cells (not recorded which) from PBMCs. In nucleotides, the CDR3 is TGCAGTGCTAGACAGCTTACTACAGATACGCAGTATTTT. This sequence encodes CSARQLTTDTQYF.